The subject of this entry is one T cell receptor (beta chain). No antigen is known for it. The data are from a study of type 1 regulatory T cells. Study observations and caveats: Tr1 cells had a more restricted TCR repertoire than non-Tr1 cells.

TCRdb fed the reads into MiXCR, producing one record per CDR3 protein. The sample holds tens of thousands of distinct CDR3 sequences; over 50% are singletons and the top ten take less than 2%. Per germline, CDR1 LNHNV and CDR2 YYDKDF (reference sequence). CDR3 length: 14 amino acids. V gave up 4 bases and J gave up 2 bases, with 12 bases separating them. The receptor was derived from a human donor in good health. The J gene is TRBJ2-7, the V gene TRBV15; D assignment may be TRBD1 or TRBD2 (5 bases each). The specimen was cultured non-Tr1 T cells, either the whole culture or a sorted T cell fraction (not recorded which). The CDR3 loop reads CATSKDRGPYEQYF. The CDR3 coding sequence is TGTGCCACCAGCAAGGACCGGGGCCCCTACGAGCAGTACTTC.